This entry lists 9 T cell receptor beta chains sequenced from one sample in a study of cytomegalovirus exposure and HLA in healthy donors. The PCR ran on 60 Vbeta and 13 Jbeta primers. Only in-frame clones appear in the TCRdb table, and some are missing; sequencing was by immunoSEQ multiplex PCR. The sample holds around 180,000 clones, over 70% seen once. Sequencing used PBMCs. The receptor set was obtained from a boy between 2 and 10 years old in good health and CMV-seronegative.

The chain recombines TRBV29-1 with TRBJ2-2; D possibly corresponds to TRBD1 (6 bases). The CDR3 covers 12 residues. Trimming pared 3 bases from V and 7 bases from J, leaving 9 bases between. Germline CDR1 reads SQVTM; CDR2 reads ANQGSEA. This CDR3 reads CSVESRGGELFF. The CDR3 region has the DNA TGCAGCGTTGAGAGCAGGGGCGGGGAGCTGTTTTTT.

Comments on this clone: The junction departs from the called germline gene at one end, perhaps through a read error. The chain couples TRBV19 to TRBJ1-2, with TRBD1 as a possible D gene (6 bases). CDR1 and CDR2 (germline): LNHDA, SQIVND (reference sequence). There are 15 residues in the CDR3. Here the CDR3 reads CASSIPGHPNYGHTF. CDR3 sequence (DNA): TGTGCCAGTAGTATACCGGGACACCCGAACTATGGCCACACCTTC.

This rearrangement joins TRBV9 to TRBJ2-1, with 10 positions matching TRBD2. The germline V gene encodes CDR1 SGDLS and CDR2 YYNGEE. The CDR3 contains 13 residues. Trimming removed 7 bases from V and 10 bases from J; junction bases left unmatched: 8. CDR3 sequence: CASGGASGREQFF. The CDR3 coding sequence is TGTGCCAGCGGGGGAGCTAGCGGGAGAGAGCAGTTCTTC.

The chain has TRBV7-8 and TRBJ2-5; 7 bases line up with TRBD1. The CDR3 totals 15 residues. Germline CDR1 reads SGHVS; CDR2 reads FQNEAQ. With 5 bases clipped from V and 5 bases from J, the junction kept 11 bases outside the gene matches. The CDR3: CASSPDRATRETQYF. CDR3 in DNA: TGTGCCAGCAGCCCCGACAGGGCGACGAGGGAGACCCAGTACTTC.

This sequence joins TRBV28 and TRBJ2-1, with 11 bases matching TRBD2. Germline lookup yields CDR1 MDHEN and CDR2 SYDVKM. V gave up 8 bases and J gave up 8 bases; unmatched junction bases: 11. This CDR3 has 15 residues. The CDR3 is CASPPTSGSADEQFF. CDR3 nucleotides: TGTGCCAGCCCCCCCACTAGCGGGAGTGCTGATGAGCAGTTCTTC.

The chain recombines TRBV19 with TRBJ2-2; 8 nucleotides agree with TRBD1. CDR1 is LNHDA and CDR2 is SQIVND in the germline V gene (reference sequence). J was trimmed by 2 bases and V by 7 bases; bases with no gene match: 6. The CDR3 contains 15 residues. CDR3 sequence: CASKGGQGNTGELFF. The CDR3 coding sequence is TGTGCCAGTAAGGGTGGACAGGGTAACACCGGGGAGCTGTTTTTT.

The chain joins TRBV7-8 to TRBJ2-5; 11 bases align to TRBD2. Germline CDR1 reads SGHVS; CDR2 reads FQNEAQ. CDR3 length: 19 residues. V was clipped by 0 bases and J by 2 bases; unmatched bases: 11. CDR3 DNA: TGTGCCAGCAGCTTAGCGGAGGGGGGGCTAGCGGGAGGACAAGAGACCCAGTACTTC. It yields the protein CASSLAEGGLAGGQETQYF.

The chain employs TRBV19 and TRBJ1-5; D is unclear. This CDR3 contains 15 residues. V was shortened by 5 bases and J by 0 bases, with 11 bases between the two germline ends. Germline V gives CDR1 LNHDA, CDR2 SQIVND (reference sequence). The CDR3 loop is CASSWAGDSNQPQHF. The DNA of the CDR3 is TGTGCCAGTAGTTGGGCAGGCGATAGCAATCAGCCCCAGCATTTT.

Comments on this clone: A junction boundary mismatches the germline segment, possibly from a read error. Other DNA sequences within the sample encode an identical CDR3. The chain joins TRBV6-1 to TRBJ2-3; D possibly matches TRBD1 or TRBD2 (5 bases each). The CDR3 has 15 amino acids. Germline lookup yields CDR1 MNHNS and CDR2 SASEGT. CDR3 residues: CASGPRQSTPAAQYF. The CDR3 DNA sequence: TGCGCCAGCGGCCCTAGACAGTCCACCCCGGCTGCGCAGTATTTT.